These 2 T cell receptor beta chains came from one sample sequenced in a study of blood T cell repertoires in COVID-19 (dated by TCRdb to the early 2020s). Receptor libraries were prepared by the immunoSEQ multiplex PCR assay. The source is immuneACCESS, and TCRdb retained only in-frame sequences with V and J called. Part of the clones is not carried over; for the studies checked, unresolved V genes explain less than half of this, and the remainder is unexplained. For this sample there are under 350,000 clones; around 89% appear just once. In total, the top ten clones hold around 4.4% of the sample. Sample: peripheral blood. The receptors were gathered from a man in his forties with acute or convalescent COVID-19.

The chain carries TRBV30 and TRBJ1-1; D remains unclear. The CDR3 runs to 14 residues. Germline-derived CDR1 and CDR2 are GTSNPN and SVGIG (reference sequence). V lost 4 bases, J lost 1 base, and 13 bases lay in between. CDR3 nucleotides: TGTGCCTGGATGCCTGGCAGGAAGAACACTGAAGCTTTCTTT. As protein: CAWMPGRKNTEAFF.

In DNA form, the CDR3 reads TGCGCCAGCAGCTTTACCCCCGGAGCTAACTATGGCTACACCTTC. Translated, it gives CASSFTPGANYGYTF. This chain uses TRBV5-1 with TRBJ1-2; the D is unclear. Germline V gene data show CDR1 as SGHRS and CDR2 as YFSETQ. The V gene lost 2 bases and the J gene lost 0 bases, with 11 bases spanning the gap. CDR3 length equals 15 residues.